These 27 T cell receptor beta chains originate from one sample sequenced in a study of cytomegalovirus exposure and HLA in healthy donors. The study ran its PCR with 60 Vbeta and 13 Jbeta primers. Sequencing was performed with immunoSEQ multiplex PCR; in TCRdb, only in-frame clones are kept and a portion is missing. The sample records roughly 170,000 clones, 84% being singletons. Sequenced sample: PBMCs. The receptors derive from a girl between 2 and 10 years old in good health and CMV-seropositive.

As regards this clone: A read error may account for a junction end that differs from germline. The chain employs TRBV18 and TRBJ2-7; 7 bases are shared with TRBD2. The CDR3 consists of 15 residues. Per the germline V gene, CDR1 is KGHSH and CDR2 is LQKENI. As DNA, the CDR3 is TGTGCCAGCTCACCCCTAGGGCGGGAGTCCTGCGAGCAGTACTTC. Its protein is CASSPLGRESCEQYF.

The genes are TRBV5-1 and TRBJ2-3, with D maybe TRBD2 (6 bases). Germline V gene sequence: CDR1 SGHRS, CDR2 YFSETQ. The length of the CDR3 is 17 residues. Trimming took off 7 bases at V and 1 base at J, with 22 bases between the two ends. The CDR3 DNA reads TGCGCCAGCTCTCGGGGGACTCCGTCGCCTGGCACAGATACGCAGTATTTT. It translates to CASSRGTPSPGTDTQYF.

The J gene is TRBJ1-2, the V gene TRBV7-9; D may be TRBD1 (5 bases). Germline lookup yields CDR1 SEHNR and CDR2 FQNEAQ (reference sequence). The CDR3 loop spans 16 amino acids. V lost 0 bases and J 5 bases, leaving 16 bases between the germline ends. The CDR3 DNA reads as TGTGCCAGCAGCTTAGCGGTACTTCCCCGGGGGTATGGCTACACCTTC. This sequence encodes CASSLAVLPRGYGYTF.

V usage is TRBV28 and J usage is TRBJ1-5; the match to TRBD1 covers 10 bases. The CDR3 covers 16 residues. Unmatched junction bases numbered 12, after V lost 6 bases and J lost 7 bases. Germline loops: CDR1 MDHEN, CDR2 SYDVKM. CDR3 nucleotide sequence: TGTGCCAGCAGCCTCGCCGAGACAGGGGGCCGGCAGCCCCAGCATTTT. This gives the protein CASSLAETGGRQPQHF.

On this clone: Germline and junction disagree at one end, which may indicate a read error. The chain employs TRBV30 and TRBJ1-2, with D tentatively TRBD1 (5 bases). Germline CDR1 reads GTSNPN; CDR2 reads SVGIG (reference sequence). This CDR3 is built from 11 residues. CDR3 in amino acids: CAWRGPDGYPF. The CDR3 nucleotides are TGTGCCTGGAGGGGGCCTGATGGCTACCCCTTC.

The rearrangement uses TRBV7-9 and TRBJ2-3; 7 bases map to TRBD1. CDR3 length: 16 residues. The trim removed 2 bases at V and 5 bases at J, leaving 10 bases unmatched. CDR1 is SEHNR and CDR2 is FQNEAQ in the germline V gene (reference sequence). The DNA for the CDR3 is TGTGCCAGCAGCTTAAGGAGACAGGGCGGCAGAGATACGCAGTATTTT. This codes for CASSLRRQGGRDTQYF.

The chain uses TRBV5-1 and TRBJ1-1; possibly TRBD1 for D (6 bases). Germline-derived CDR1 and CDR2 are SGHRS and YFSETQ. V gave up 2 bases and J gave up 10 bases, with 18 bases separating them. The CDR3 sequence is 14 residues long. The DNA of the CDR3 is TGCGCCAGCAGCTTAGCCCCAGGGGAGGGTGTAGCTTTCTTT. Residues: CASSLAPGEGVAFF.

The V gene is TRBV10-3, the J gene TRBJ1-1; the D is unclear. From germline, CDR1 is ENHRY and CDR2 SYGVKD. The CDR3 is made up of 15 amino acids. Trimming left V 2 bases short and J 7 bases short, with 17 bases between. This CDR3 is CAISENPGEIGEAFF. CDR3 sequence (DNA): TGTGCCATCAGTGAGAATCCCGGGGAAATAGGTGAAGCTTTCTTT.

This chain connects TRBV4-1 to TRBJ1-2; TRBD1 matches 9 bases. V dropped 4 bases and J dropped 2; count of bases not matched to a gene: 8. The CDR3 consists of 16 residues. Germline loops: CDR1 MGHRA, CDR2 YSYEKL. DNA for the CDR3: TGCGCCAGCAGCCCGACCGCGGGACAGGGAAACTATGGCTACACCTTC. Amino acids: CASSPTAGQGNYGYTF.

The J gene is TRBJ2-5, the V gene TRBV28; 8 bases fit TRBD2. The CDR3 runs to 13 residues. Per germline, CDR1 MDHEN and CDR2 SYDVKM. Losses at the gene ends were 4 bases for V and 6 bases for J; bases not matched to a gene: 4. CDR3 amino acids: CASSSAGVKTQYF. In DNA form, the CDR3 reads TGTGCCAGCAGTTCAGCGGGAGTTAAGACCCAGTACTTC.

Only one count was recorded for this clone. The chain has TRBV2 and TRBJ1-6, with TRBD1 identical over 7 bases. The junction had 4 bases not matched to a gene; V was cut back by 7 bases and J by 7 bases. Germline CDR1 reads SNHLY; CDR2 reads FYNNEI. CDR3 length equals 13 residues. CDR3 in DNA: TGTGCCAGCACTCCAGGGGGGAATTCACCCCTCCACTTT. Residues: CASTPGGNSPLHF.

The J gene is TRBJ2-3, the V gene TRBV2, with 12 nucleotides matching TRBD2. The germline V gene has CDR1 SNHLY and CDR2 FYNNEI. V trimming: 5 bases; J trimming: 4 bases; junction bases outside the gene matches: 4. This CDR3 is 15 amino acids long. CDR3 sequence: CASSRLAGGPDTQYF. Written as DNA, the CDR3 is TGTGCCAGCAGTCGCCTAGCGGGAGGGCCAGATACGCAGTATTTT.

The V and J genes are TRBV5-4 and TRBJ2-7; 9 nucleotides align to TRBD1. CDR1 is SGHNT, CDR2 YYREEE, per germline (reference sequence). Trimming cost V 4 bases and J 2 bases; bases outside gene matches: 4. The CDR3 is made up of 14 amino acids. The CDR3 sequence: CASSRDRAAYEQYF. The CDR3 nucleotides are TGTGCCAGCAGCCGGGACAGGGCCGCCTACGAGCAGTACTTC.

With regard to this clone: The sample holds other DNA sequences that translate to the same CDR3. The gene calls are TRBV5-1 and TRBJ2-7; D gene uncertain. The CDR3 runs 13 residues. V was pared by 0 bases and J by 1 base, with 5 bases between. Germline lookup yields CDR1 SGHRS and CDR2 YFSETQ. The CDR3 DNA sequence: TGCGCCAGCAGCTTGGCGGGTTCCTACGAGCAGTACTTC. It specifies CASSLAGSYEQYF.

This chain joins TRBV6-5 and TRBJ2-5, with TRBD2 identical over 8 bases. The ends lost 0 bases at V and 4 bases at J; junction bases unmatched: 7. CDR1 MNHEY and CDR2 SVGAGI come from the germline V gene. This CDR3 spans 16 amino acids. CDR3 sequence: CASSYSRLAGRETQYF. The DNA for the CDR3 is TGTGCCAGCAGTTACTCTCGGCTAGCGGGCAGAGAGACCCAGTACTTC.

V is TRBV19 and J is TRBJ1-1; 11 bases are a match to TRBD1. Germline V gene lookup returns CDR1 LNHDA and CDR2 SQIVND (reference sequence). The CDR3 covers 15 residues. Trimming at V came to 4 bases and at J to 5 bases, leaving 6 bases not matched to a gene. This CDR3 reads CASSRTGTGGTEAFF. For the CDR3, the DNA is TGTGCCAGTAGTAGAACCGGGACAGGGGGAACTGAAGCTTTCTTT.

The CDR3 sequence is CASSPSPEGAKGGTEAFF. In DNA, the CDR3 is TGTGCCAGCAGCCCAAGCCCGGAGGGGGCTAAAGGGGGCACTGAAGCTTTCTTT. This chain connects TRBV9 to TRBJ1-1, with 7 bases aligning to TRBD1. Unmatched junction bases numbered 19, after V lost 4 bases and J lost 4 bases. The V gene's germline CDR1 is SGDLS and CDR2 YYNGEE. The CDR3 covers 18 residues. The full variable domain, with the rest looked up from reference TRBV9 and TRBJ1-1, is DSGVTQTPKHLITATGQRVTLRCSPRSGDLSVYWYQQSLDQGLQFLIQYYNGEERAKGNILERFSAQQFPDLHSELNLSSLELGDSALYFCASSPSPEGAKGGTEAFFGQGTRLTVV.

This clone occurred a few times. This sequence joins TRBV4-1 and TRBJ1-1, with D unclear. V was shortened by 1 base and J by 5 bases, with 11 bases between the two germline ends. This CDR3 is 14 amino acids long. Germline loops: CDR1 MGHRA, CDR2 YSYEKL. CDR3 loop: CASSQVGSGTEAFF. For the CDR3, the DNA is TGCGCCAGCAGCCAAGTTGGATCGGGGACTGAAGCTTTCTTT.

This clone was recorded once. This sequence joins TRBV19 and TRBJ2-5; possible D gene TRBD2, 6 bases. Trimming removed 6 bases from V and 3 bases from J, with 11 bases in between. CDR1 and CDR2 (germline): LNHDA, SQIVND (reference sequence). CDR3 length: 13 residues. The CDR3 region is CASRRREEETQYF. In nucleotides, the CDR3 is TGTGCCAGTAGAAGGAGGGAGGAAGAGACCCAGTACTTC.

With respect to this clone: Mismatch with germline at one junction end may stem from a read error. Other DNA sequences from this sample encode an identical CDR3 as well. The chain has TRBV23-1 and TRBJ1-1; unclear D gene. TRBV23-1 is given ORF status, its function remaining uncertain. The CDR3 sequence is 15 residues long. The CDR3 sequence: CASSQSVAENTEAFF. The DNA of the CDR3 is TGCGCCAGCAGCCAATCGGTCGCAGAGAACACTGAAGCTTTCTTT.

Concerning this clone itself: Different DNA sequences within this sample yield the same CDR3. The chain couples TRBV5-1 to TRBJ2-7, with a tentative D call TRBD2 (5 bases). This CDR3 comprises 13 residues. V lost 0 bases, J lost 3 bases, and 7 bases lay in between. CDR1 is SGHRS and CDR2 is YFSETQ in the germline V gene. The DNA for the CDR3 is TGCGCCAGCAGCTTGGGGACTTTCTACGAGCAGTACTTC. Translating gives CASSLGTFYEQYF.

The sample holds one count of this clone. This chain connects TRBV6-5 to TRBJ2-3; D not resolved. In germline, CDR1 is MNHEY, CDR2 SVGAGI. This CDR3 contains 11 residues. Trimming stripped 7 bases from V and 1 base from J, with 3 bases between. CDR3 nucleotides: TGTGCCAGCACCGGCACAGATACGCAGTATTTT. Amino acids: CASTGTDTQYF.

The chain joins TRBV6-1 to TRBJ1-1, with D perhaps matching TRBD1 (5 bases). CDR3 size: 13 residues. The V end was cut by 7 bases, the J end by 1 base, with 10 bases between. Germline V gene lookup returns CDR1 MNHNS and CDR2 SASEGT. The CDR3, as DNA: TGTGCCAGCACCCTAGGACAGAACACTGAAGCTTTCTTT. Translating it yields CASTLGQNTEAFF.

The rearrangement uses TRBV11-3 and TRBJ2-3; unclear D gene. The CDR3 length is 13 residues. V lost 3 bases and J lost 2, with 6 bases in between. Germline CDR1 is SGHNT and CDR2 is YENEEA. The CDR3 spells CASSFSYTDTQYF. Here the CDR3 DNA reads TGTGCCAGCAGCTTTAGTTACACAGATACGCAGTATTTT. Combining the CDR3 with reference TRBV11-3 and TRBJ2-3 gives the whole variable domain EAGVVQSPRYKIIEKKQPVAFWCNPISGHNTLYWYLQNLGQGPELLIRYENEEAVDDSQLPKDRFSAERLKGVDSTLKIQPAELGDSAVYLCASSFSYTDTQYFGPGTRLTVL.

The rearrangement links TRBV11-3 to TRBJ1-1; D is unclear. V was pared by 5 bases and J by 4 bases, with 8 bases between. The CDR3 is made up of 12 amino acids. Germline CDR1 reads SGHNT; CDR2 reads YENEEA. The CDR3: CASSRGITEAFF. For the CDR3, the DNA is TGTGCCAGCAGCCGAGGGATCACTGAAGCTTTCTTT. The variable domain in full, completed from reference TRBV11-3 and TRBJ1-1, reads EAGVVQSPRYKIIEKKQPVAFWCNPISGHNTLYWYLQNLGQGPELLIRYENEEAVDDSQLPKDRFSAERLKGVDSTLKIQPAELGDSAVYLCASSRGITEAFFGQGTRLTVV.

This clone has a handful of counts. Here the CDR3 reads CASSPFRTGGRGTEAFF. In DNA form, the CDR3 reads TGCGCCAGCAGCCCTTTTAGGACAGGGGGTAGAGGGACTGAAGCTTTCTTT. The rearrangement uses TRBV4-1 and TRBJ1-1; 10 bases are shared with TRBD1. V shed 4 bases, J shed 5 bases, and the junction held 13 bases outside the gene matches. The CDR3 is 17 residues long. Germline-derived CDR1 and CDR2 are MGHRA and YSYEKL.

This chain connects TRBV11-2 to TRBJ1-6, with TRBD1 as a possible D gene (5 bases). V lost 0 bases, J lost 10 bases, and 13 bases lay in between. The germline CDR1 and CDR2 sequences are SGHAT and FQNNGV. The CDR3 runs to 15 residues. This CDR3 is CASSLEVTVGSPLHF. CDR3 in DNA: TGTGCCAGCAGCTTAGAAGTGACAGTGGGGTCACCCCTCCACTTT.